The sequence of this TCR beta chain was determined in a study of radiotherapy plus CTLA-4 blockade in lung cancer. Study-wide results and caveats: TCR clones originating in tumors grew in number in blood after radiotherapy plus ipilimumab.

This table comes from immunoSEQ multiplex PCR, and its TCRdb copy is limited to in-frame clones, with some not included. The data contain tens of thousands of clones, around four fifths of them singletons. Chemo-refractory metastatic non-small-cell lung cancer patients underwent focal radiation alongside CTLA-4 blockade with ipilimumab. This clone showed up just once. What it binds is not known. Germline V gene data show CDR1 as WNHNN and CDR2 as SYGVQD (reference sequence). The CDR3 loop spans 13 amino acids. V shed 4 bases and J 4 bases; nucleotides not matched to a gene: 3. The sequences come from peripheral blood, collected from a patient treated with radiotherapy plus ipilimumab. The receptor was derived from a human donor with non-small cell lung cancer who had stable disease on radiotherapy plus ipilimumab. The gene calls are TRBV10-1 and TRBJ1-1, with 7 bases aligning to TRBD1. CDR3 DNA: TGCGCCAGCAGTGGGGGACAGTTCACTGAAGCTTTCTTT. This gives the protein CASSGGQFTEAFF.